The next 10 T cell receptor beta chains were all read from a single sample in a study of neurological immune-mediated disorders. Time point reported: longitudinal time-point 3. TCRdb fed the 5' RACE reads into MiXCR, producing one record per CDR3 protein. This table holds roughly 45,000 distinct CDR3 sequences, about 14% found once. What was sequenced was PBMCs. The source of these receptors is a man aged 25 to 40 in good health.

This clonotype is medium-sized by share. Here the CDR3 reads CASSLAQVGEQYF. The CDR3 DNA sequence: TGCGCCAGCAGCTTGGCCCAGGTCGGCGAGCAGTACTTC. V usage is TRBV5-1 and J usage is TRBJ2-7, with unresolved D. CDR1 is SGHRS and CDR2 is YFSETQ in the germline V gene. The V and J ends lost 0 bases and 6 bases respectively, with 10 bases between them. The CDR3 totals 13 residues.

In its sample, this clonotype was seen many times. The gene calls are TRBV20-1 and TRBJ2-7, with TRBD2 matching over 8 bases. Trimming cost V 1 base and J 0 bases; bases outside gene matches: 5. The CDR3 is 15 residues long. Germline CDR1 and CDR2: DFQATT and SNEGSKA (reference sequence). The CDR3 region is CSARVWLAGSYEQYF. CDR3 sequence (DNA): TGCAGTGCTAGAGTCTGGCTAGCGGGCTCCTACGAGCAGTACTTC.

This clonotype was seen ten or more times. The V and J genes are TRBV7-7 and TRBJ2-5, with 13 bases matching TRBD2. Trimming at V came to 5 bases and at J to 2 bases, leaving 8 bases not matched to a gene. Germline CDR1 is SSHAT and CDR2 is FNYEAQ (reference sequence). The CDR3 has 17 amino acids. The chain's CDR3 is CASSTDRGLAGQETQYF. As DNA, the CDR3 is TGTGCCAGCAGCACCGACAGGGGACTAGCGGGGCAAGAGACCCAGTACTTC.

This clonotype was counted at least ten times. V gene TRBV5-1 combines with J gene TRBJ2-1; no firm D call. The CDR3 has 15 amino acids. V was clipped by 1 base and J by 1 base, with 9 bases between them. Germline values: CDR1 SGHRS, CDR2 YFSETQ. CDR3 nucleotides: TGCGCCAGCAGCTTGAGGGCGGAATCCTACAATGAGCAGTTCTTC. Protein: CASSLRAESYNEQFF. Combining the CDR3 with reference TRBV5-1 and TRBJ2-1 gives the whole variable domain KAGVTQTPRYLIKTRGQQVTLSCSPISGHRSVSWYQQTPGQGLQFLFEYFSETQRNKGNFPGRFSGRQFSNSRSEMNVSTLELGDSALYLCASSLRAESYNEQFFGPGTRLTVL.

This clonotype occurred many times. The chain has TRBV13 and TRBJ2-5; no firm D call. V was pared by 0 bases and J by 5 bases, with 10 bases between. Looked up from germline, CDR1 is PRHDT and CDR2 is FYEKMQ (reference sequence). The CDR3 has 14 residues. The CDR3 bases are TGTGCCAGCAGCTTAGGCGGCCCAGAGGAGACCCAGTACTTC. Protein product: CASSLGGPEETQYF.

This clonotype was counted at least ten times. The chain links TRBV7-2 to TRBJ2-3; no firm D call. V gave up 5 bases and J gave up 1 base, with 4 bases separating them. The CDR3 extends over 12 amino acids. Germline V gives CDR1 SGHTA, CDR2 FQGNSA. The chain's CDR3 is CASSPRTDTQYF. The CDR3 bases are TGTGCCAGCAGCCCCCGCACAGATACGCAGTATTTT. The full variable domain, in which reference TRBV7-2 and TRBJ2-3 provide the parts outside the CDR3, is GAGVSQSPSNKVTEKGKDVELRCDPISGHTALYWYRQSLGQGLEFLIYFQGNSAPDKSGLPSDRFSAERTGGSVSTLTIQRTQQEDSAVYLCASSPRTDTQYFGPGTRLTVL.

This clonotype was observed at least ten times. This chain uses TRBV20-1 with TRBJ1-4; the match to TRBD1 covers 7 bases. The CDR3 has 14 amino acids. With 3 bases clipped from V and 8 bases from J, the junction kept 9 bases outside the gene matches. Germline V gene data show CDR1 as DFQATT and CDR2 as SNEGSKA (reference sequence). As DNA, the CDR3 is TGCAGTGCTAGCCCTGACAGGGTAGACGAAAAACTGTTTTTT. Translating it yields CSASPDRVDEKLFF.

This clonotype has a count of ten or more. The chain couples TRBV20-1 to TRBJ2-7, with TRBD2 identical over 9 bases. Germline CDR1 is DFQATT and CDR2 is SNEGSKA (reference sequence). With 3 bases clipped from V and 4 bases from J, the junction kept 7 bases outside the gene matches. The CDR3 runs 14 residues. The CDR3, as DNA: TGCAGTGCTAGTTCAGTTAGCGGGAGATACGAGCAGTACTTC. Its translation is CSASSVSGRYEQYF.

The sample holds many counts of this clonotype. As DNA, the CDR3 is TGCGCCAGCAGCTTCAGTTCCGGACACCCAACGGAGCAGTTCTTC. It is translated as CASSFSSGHPTEQFF. The chain uses TRBV5-1 and TRBJ2-1; D perhaps matches TRBD1 (5 bases). CDR3 size: 15 residues. Trimming removed 2 bases at V and 10 bases at J, with 19 bases between. Germline V gene lookup returns CDR1 SGHRS and CDR2 YFSETQ.

This clonotype occurred many times. The V call is TRBV20-1, the J call TRBJ2-7; D is undetermined. Germline lookup yields CDR1 DFQATT and CDR2 SNEGSKA (reference sequence). The CDR3 extends over 9 amino acids. V was pared by 3 bases and J by 5 bases, with 2 bases between. CDR3 nucleotide sequence: TGCAGTGCTAGCCACGAGCAGTACTTC. Residues: CSASHEQYF.